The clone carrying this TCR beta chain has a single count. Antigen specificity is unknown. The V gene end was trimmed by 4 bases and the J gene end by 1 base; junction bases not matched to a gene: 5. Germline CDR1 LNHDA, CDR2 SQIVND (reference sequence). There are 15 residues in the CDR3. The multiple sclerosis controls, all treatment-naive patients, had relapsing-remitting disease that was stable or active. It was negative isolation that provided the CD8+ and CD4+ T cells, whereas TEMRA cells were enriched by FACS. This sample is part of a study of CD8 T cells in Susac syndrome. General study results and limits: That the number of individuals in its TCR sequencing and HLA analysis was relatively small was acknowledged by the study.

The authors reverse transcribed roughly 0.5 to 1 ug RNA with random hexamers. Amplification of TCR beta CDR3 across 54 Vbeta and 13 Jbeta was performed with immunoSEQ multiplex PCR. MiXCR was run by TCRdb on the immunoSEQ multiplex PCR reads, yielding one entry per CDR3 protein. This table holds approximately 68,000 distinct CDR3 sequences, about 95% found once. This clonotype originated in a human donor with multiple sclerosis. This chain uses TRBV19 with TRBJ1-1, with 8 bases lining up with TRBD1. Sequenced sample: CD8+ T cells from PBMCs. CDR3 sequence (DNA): TGTGCCAGTAGTAGTACCGACAGGGGGAACACTGAAGCTTTCTTT. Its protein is CASSSTDRGNTEAFF.